What follows are 13 T cell receptor beta chains derived from one specimen sequenced in a study of blood T cell repertoires in COVID-19. Sequencing used immunoSEQ multiplex PCR; TCRdb keeps in-frame clones, though not all of them. The sample lists about 240,000 clones; about 93% were seen once. The specimen was peripheral blood. The receptors derive from a man aged 30 to 45 with COVID-19, enrolled during active disease.

This chain connects TRBV29-1 to TRBJ2-7; TRBD1 agrees at 7 bases. This CDR3 comprises 12 residues. The V gene end was trimmed by 4 bases and the J gene end by 0 bases; junction bases not matched to a gene: 0. CDR1 SQVTM and CDR2 ANQGSEA come from the germline V gene. CDR3 sequence (DNA): TGCAGCGTTGGGGACAGCTCCTACGAGCAGTACTTC. Its translation: CSVGDSSYEQYF.

The chain carries TRBV6-5 and TRBJ1-1, with a tentative D call TRBD1 (6 bases). Looked up from germline, CDR1 is MNHEY and CDR2 is SVGAGI. Trimming left V 5 bases short and J 0 bases short, with 13 bases between. This CDR3 comprises 15 residues. The CDR3 here is CASSKGQSMNTEAFF. CDR3 nucleotides: TGTGCCAGCAGTAAGGGACAAAGCATGAACACTGAAGCTTTCTTT.

The genes are TRBV28 and TRBJ1-6, with 7 bases fitting TRBD1. Germline V gene sequence: CDR1 MDHEN, CDR2 SYDVKM. The length of the CDR3 is 19 residues. V was clipped by 6 bases and J by 0 bases; unmatched bases: 14. CDR3 amino acids: CASSPGHRGRSSYNSPLHF. CDR3 in DNA: TGTGCCAGCAGCCCGGGGCACAGGGGTAGGAGCTCCTATAATTCACCCCTCCACTTT.

The V and J genes are TRBV3-1 (or the pseudogene TRBV3-2) and TRBJ2-5; 8 bases map to TRBD2. Germline V gene lookup returns CDR1 LGHDT and CDR2 YNNKEL (reference sequence). After removal of 2 bases from V and 5 bases from J, the junction contained 4 bases not matched to a gene. This CDR3 has 14 residues. CDR3 in DNA: TGTGCCAGCAGCCAACGGGGGGGCAAGGAGACCCAGTACTTC. Translation: CASSQRGGKETQYF.

The chain employs TRBV5-1 and TRBJ1-5; 10 nucleotides agree with TRBD1. The ends lost 5 bases at V and 7 bases at J; junction bases unmatched: 12. Germline values: CDR1 SGHRS, CDR2 YFSETQ. The CDR3 runs to 16 residues. CDR3 bases: TGCGCCAGCAGACCTGGGACAGGGGACTTTGGACAGCCCCAGCATTTT. Translated: CASRPGTGDFGQPQHF.

This clone was seen a single time. This chain connects TRBV10-1 to TRBJ2-2; the match to TRBD1 covers 7 bases. The CDR3 extends over 14 amino acids. V shed 5 bases, J shed 4 bases, and the junction held 4 bases outside the gene matches. CDR1 is WNHNN and CDR2 is SYGVQD in the germline V gene (reference sequence). For the CDR3, the DNA is TGCGCCAGCAGTCGGGACAGCACCACCGGGGAGCTGTTTTTT. This encodes CASSRDSTTGELFF.

This rearrangement joins TRBV10-2 to TRBJ2-4, with 7 positions matching TRBD1. Germline V gives CDR1 WSHSY, CDR2 SAAADI. J was trimmed by 0 bases and V by 0 bases; bases with no gene match: 17. CDR3 size: 21 residues. CDR3 sequence: CASSESTPGQRLKLAKNIQYF. The CDR3 nucleotides read TGCGCCAGCAGTGAGTCGACCCCGGGACAGAGACTTAAACTAGCCAAAAACATTCAGTACTTC.

V usage is TRBV19 and J usage is TRBJ1-1, with D perhaps TRBD1 (5 bases). Trimming stripped 5 bases from V and 1 base from J, with 8 bases between. The germline gives CDR1 LNHDA, CDR2 SQIVND (reference sequence). The CDR3 sequence is 13 residues long. The CDR3 nucleotides are TGTGCCAGTAGTTTACAGGAGAACACTGAAGCTTTCTTT. Translated: CASSLQENTEAFF.

The genes are TRBV12-3 or TRBV12-4 and TRBJ2-2; TRBD2 might be the D (6 bases). CDR3 length: 13 amino acids. Trimming cost V 3 bases and J 8 bases, with 10 bases left between them. The CDR3: CASSFVREGELFF. CDR3 DNA: TGTGCCAGCAGTTTTGTCCGGGAGGGGGAGCTGTTTTTT.

The rearrangement joins TRBV2 to TRBJ1-6, with no clear D. CDR3 length: 14 amino acids. V gave up 7 bases and J gave up 5 bases, with 12 bases separating them. CDR1 is SNHLY, CDR2 FYNNEI, per germline. The CDR3 DNA is TGTGCCAGCACCATGACAAAACATAATTCACCCCTCCACTTT. This codes for CASTMTKHNSPLHF.

The table lists this clone with a few counts. This chain links TRBV6-4 with TRBJ2-3; 14 bases line up with TRBD2. This CDR3 region has 16 residues. J gave up 4 bases and V 3 bases, and 3 bases lay outside the gene matches. Germline CDR1 and CDR2: MRHNA and SNTAGT. The CDR3 nucleotides are TGTGCCAGCAGTGAAGGACTAGCGGGGGGTCCAGATACGCAGTATTTT. Its protein is CASSEGLAGGPDTQYF.

The rearrangement links TRBV19 to TRBJ2-7; tentative D call: TRBD2 (6 bases). The V and J ends lost 0 bases and 4 bases respectively, with 7 bases between them. CDR3 length: 13 residues. Germline values: CDR1 LNHDA, CDR2 SQIVND (reference sequence). CDR3 protein: CASSIDGGYEQYF. DNA for the CDR3: TGTGCCAGTAGTATAGATGGGGGGTACGAGCAGTACTTC.

V gene TRBV4-2 combines with J gene TRBJ2-1; 11 bases align to TRBD2. Per germline, CDR1 LGHNA and CDR2 YNFKEQ. After removal of 0 bases from V and 0 bases from J, the junction contained 10 bases not matched to a gene. The CDR3 runs to 20 residues. The CDR3 DNA follows: TGTGCCAGCAGCCAAGAGGGTAAACTAGCGGGGGCCATCTCCTACAATGAGCAGTTCTTC. It yields the protein CASSQEGKLAGAISYNEQFF.